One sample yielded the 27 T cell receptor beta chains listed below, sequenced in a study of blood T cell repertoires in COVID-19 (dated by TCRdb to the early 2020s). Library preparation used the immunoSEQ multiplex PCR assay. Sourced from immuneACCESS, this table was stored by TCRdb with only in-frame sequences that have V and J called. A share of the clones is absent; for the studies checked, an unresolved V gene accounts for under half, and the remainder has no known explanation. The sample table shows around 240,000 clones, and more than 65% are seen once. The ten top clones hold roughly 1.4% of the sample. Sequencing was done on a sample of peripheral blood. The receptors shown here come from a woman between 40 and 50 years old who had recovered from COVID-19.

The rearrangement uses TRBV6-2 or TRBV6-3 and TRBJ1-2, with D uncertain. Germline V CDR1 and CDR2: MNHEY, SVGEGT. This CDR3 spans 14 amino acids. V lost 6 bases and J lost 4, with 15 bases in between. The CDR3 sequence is CASSLEDAVYGYTF. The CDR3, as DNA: TGTGCCAGCAGCCTGGAGGACGCGGTCTATGGCTACACCTTC.

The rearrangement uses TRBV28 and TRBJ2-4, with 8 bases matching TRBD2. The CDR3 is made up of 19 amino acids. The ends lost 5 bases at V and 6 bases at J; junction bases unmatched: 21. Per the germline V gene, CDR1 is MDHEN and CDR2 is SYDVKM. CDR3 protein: CASSARTGAAGVVANIQYF. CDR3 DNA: TGTGCCAGCAGTGCCAGAACGGGGGCAGCGGGGGTGGTCGCAAACATTCAGTACTTC.

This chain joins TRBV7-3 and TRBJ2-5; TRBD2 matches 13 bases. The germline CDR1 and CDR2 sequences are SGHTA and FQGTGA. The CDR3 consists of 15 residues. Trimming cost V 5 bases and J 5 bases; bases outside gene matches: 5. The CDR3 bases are TGTGCCAGCAGCCAAGAGGGACTAGCGGGGGAGACCCAGTACTTC. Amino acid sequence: CASSQEGLAGETQYF.

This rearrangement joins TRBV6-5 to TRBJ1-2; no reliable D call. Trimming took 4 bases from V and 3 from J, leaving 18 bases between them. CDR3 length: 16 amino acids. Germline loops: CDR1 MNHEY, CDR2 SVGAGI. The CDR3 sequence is CASSFSGSQSHYGYTF. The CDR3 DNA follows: TGTGCCAGCAGTTTTTCAGGTTCACAATCTCACTATGGCTACACCTTC.

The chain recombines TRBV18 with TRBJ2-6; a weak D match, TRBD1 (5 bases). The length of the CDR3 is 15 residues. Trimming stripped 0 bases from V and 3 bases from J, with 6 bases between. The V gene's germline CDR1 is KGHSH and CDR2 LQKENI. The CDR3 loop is CASSPPGDGANVLTF. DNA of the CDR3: TGTGCCAGCTCACCACCAGGGGATGGGGCCAACGTCCTGACTTTC.

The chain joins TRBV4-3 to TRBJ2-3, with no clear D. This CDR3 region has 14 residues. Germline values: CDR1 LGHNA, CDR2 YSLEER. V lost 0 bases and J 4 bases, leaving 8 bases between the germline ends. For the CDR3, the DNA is TGCGCCAGCAGCCAAGATCTGGGCGCAGATACGCAGTATTTT. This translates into CASSQDLGADTQYF.

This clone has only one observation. CDR3 amino acids: CASSPYTSGAYEQYF. The CDR3 DNA reads as TGTGCCAGCAGCCCTTATACCAGCGGAGCCTACGAGCAGTACTTC. V and J are TRBV27 and TRBJ2-7, with D possibly matching TRBD2 (5 bases). This CDR3 contains 15 residues. Trimming took off 6 bases at V and 2 bases at J, with 17 bases between the two ends. Germline values: CDR1 MNHEY, CDR2 SMNVEV (reference sequence).

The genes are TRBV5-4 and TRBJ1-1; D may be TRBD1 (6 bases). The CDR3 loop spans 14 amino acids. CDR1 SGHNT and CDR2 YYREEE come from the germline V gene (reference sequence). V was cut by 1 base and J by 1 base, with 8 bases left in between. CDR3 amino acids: CASSLPTGNTEAFF. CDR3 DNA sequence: TGTGCCAGCAGCTTGCCGACAGGGAACACTGAAGCTTTCTTT.

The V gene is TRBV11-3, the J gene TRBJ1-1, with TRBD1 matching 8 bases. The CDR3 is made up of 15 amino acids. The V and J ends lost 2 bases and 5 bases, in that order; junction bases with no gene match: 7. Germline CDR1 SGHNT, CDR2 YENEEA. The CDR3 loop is CASSLSPDRVTEAFF. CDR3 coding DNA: TGTGCCAGCAGCTTATCACCGGACAGGGTTACTGAAGCTTTCTTT.

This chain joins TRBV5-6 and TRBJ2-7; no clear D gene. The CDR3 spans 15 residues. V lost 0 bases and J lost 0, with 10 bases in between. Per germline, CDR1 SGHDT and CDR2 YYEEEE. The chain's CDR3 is CASSLGYRSSYEQYF. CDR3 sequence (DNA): TGTGCCAGCAGCTTGGGTTACAGAAGCTCCTACGAGCAGTACTTC.

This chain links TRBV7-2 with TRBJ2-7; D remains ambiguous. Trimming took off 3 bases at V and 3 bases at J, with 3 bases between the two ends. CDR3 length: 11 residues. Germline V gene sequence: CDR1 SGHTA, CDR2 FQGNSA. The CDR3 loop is CASSFLYEQYF. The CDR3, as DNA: TGTGCCAGCAGCTTTCTCTACGAGCAGTACTTC.

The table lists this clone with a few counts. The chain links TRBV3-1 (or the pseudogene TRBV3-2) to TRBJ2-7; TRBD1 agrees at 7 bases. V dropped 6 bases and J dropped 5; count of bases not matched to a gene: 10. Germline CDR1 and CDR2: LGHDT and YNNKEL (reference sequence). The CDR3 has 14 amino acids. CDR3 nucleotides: TGTGCCAGCAGTCTTCGACAGGGTCGGGACGAGCAGTACTTC. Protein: CASSLRQGRDEQYF.

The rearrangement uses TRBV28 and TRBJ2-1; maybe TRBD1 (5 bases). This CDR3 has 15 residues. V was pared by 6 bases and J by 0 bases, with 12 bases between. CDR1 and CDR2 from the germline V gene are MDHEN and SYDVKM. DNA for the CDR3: TGTGCCAGCAGGTTGACAGAGAGCTCCTACAATGAGCAGTTCTTC. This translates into CASRLTESSYNEQFF.

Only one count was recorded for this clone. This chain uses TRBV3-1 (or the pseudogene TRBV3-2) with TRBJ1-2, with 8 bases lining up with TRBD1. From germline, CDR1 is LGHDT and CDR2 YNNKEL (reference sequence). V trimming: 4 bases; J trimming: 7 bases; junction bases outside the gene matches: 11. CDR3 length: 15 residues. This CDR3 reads CASSPPGQGIGGYTF. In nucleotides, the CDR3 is TGTGCCAGCAGCCCGCCCGGACAGGGCATCGGTGGCTACACCTTC.

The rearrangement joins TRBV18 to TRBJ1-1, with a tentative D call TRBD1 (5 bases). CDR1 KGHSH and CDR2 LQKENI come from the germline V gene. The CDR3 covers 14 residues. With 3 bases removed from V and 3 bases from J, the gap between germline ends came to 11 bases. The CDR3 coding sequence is TGTGCCAGCTCACCTCCAGACAGATACACTGAAGCTTTCTTT. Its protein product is CASSPPDRYTEAFF.

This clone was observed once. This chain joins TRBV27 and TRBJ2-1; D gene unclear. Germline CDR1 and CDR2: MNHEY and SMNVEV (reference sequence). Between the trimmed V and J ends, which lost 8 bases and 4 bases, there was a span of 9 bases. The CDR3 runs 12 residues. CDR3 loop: CASRVGYNEQFF. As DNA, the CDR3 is TGTGCCAGCCGAGTCGGGTACAATGAGCAGTTCTTC.

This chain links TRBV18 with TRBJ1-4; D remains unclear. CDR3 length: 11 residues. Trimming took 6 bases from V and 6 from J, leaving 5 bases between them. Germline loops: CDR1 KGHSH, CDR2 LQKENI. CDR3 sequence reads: CASSGDEKLFF. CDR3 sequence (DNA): TGTGCCAGCTCGGGAGATGAAAAACTGTTTTTT.

CDR3 residues: CASSLTDFYGYTF. CDR3 sequence (DNA): TGTGCCAGCAGCTTAACAGATTTCTATGGCTACACCTTC. The chain recombines TRBV5-4 with TRBJ1-2; no definite D call. Germline V gene lookup returns CDR1 SGHNT and CDR2 YYREEE (reference sequence). This CDR3 is built from 13 residues. Deletions cut 2 bases from V and 4 bases from J, with 9 bases between.

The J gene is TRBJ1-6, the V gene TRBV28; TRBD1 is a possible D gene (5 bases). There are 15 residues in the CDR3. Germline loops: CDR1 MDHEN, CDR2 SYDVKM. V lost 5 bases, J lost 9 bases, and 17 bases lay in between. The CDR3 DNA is TGTGCCAGCAGTCCGGACAAGGGCGCGATTTCACCCCTCCACTTT. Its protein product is CASSPDKGAISPLHF.

CDR3 nucleotides: TGTGCCAGCAGCGCCCGTCCCGGGACAGGTTCTAATTCACCCCTCCACTTT. Protein: CASSARPGTGSNSPLHF. The chain carries TRBV9 and TRBJ1-6, with 8 positions matching TRBD1. V shed 3 bases and J 6 bases; nucleotides not matched to a gene: 11. The germline CDR1 and CDR2 sequences are SGDLS and YYNGEE. This CDR3 is 17 amino acids long.

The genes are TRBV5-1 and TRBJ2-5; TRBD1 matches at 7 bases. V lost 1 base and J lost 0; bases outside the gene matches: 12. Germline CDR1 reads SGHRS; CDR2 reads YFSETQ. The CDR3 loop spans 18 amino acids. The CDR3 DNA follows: TGCGCCAGCAGCTTGAGCGGACAGGTCTTAGGGAACCAAGAGACCCAGTACTTC. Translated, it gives CASSLSGQVLGNQETQYF.

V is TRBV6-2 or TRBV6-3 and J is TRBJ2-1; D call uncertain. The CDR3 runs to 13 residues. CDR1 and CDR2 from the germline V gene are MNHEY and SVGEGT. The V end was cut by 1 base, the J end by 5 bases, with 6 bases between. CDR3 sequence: CASSYFQDNEQFF. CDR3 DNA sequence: TGTGCCAGCAGTTACTTCCAGGACAATGAGCAGTTCTTC.

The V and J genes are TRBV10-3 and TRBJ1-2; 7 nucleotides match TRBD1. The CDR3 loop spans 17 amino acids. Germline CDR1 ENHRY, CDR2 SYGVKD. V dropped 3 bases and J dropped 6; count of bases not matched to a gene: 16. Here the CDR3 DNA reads TGTGCCATCAGTGAAAAATCCACCGGGACAGTCTTGGATGGCTACACCTTC. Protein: CAISEKSTGTVLDGYTF.

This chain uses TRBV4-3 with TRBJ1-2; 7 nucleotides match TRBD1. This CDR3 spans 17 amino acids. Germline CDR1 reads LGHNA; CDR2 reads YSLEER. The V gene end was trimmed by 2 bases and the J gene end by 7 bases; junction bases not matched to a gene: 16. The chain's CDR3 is CASSQSPIGRDSGGYTF. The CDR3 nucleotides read TGCGCCAGCAGCCAATCTCCGATTGGGCGGGACAGCGGTGGCTACACCTTC.

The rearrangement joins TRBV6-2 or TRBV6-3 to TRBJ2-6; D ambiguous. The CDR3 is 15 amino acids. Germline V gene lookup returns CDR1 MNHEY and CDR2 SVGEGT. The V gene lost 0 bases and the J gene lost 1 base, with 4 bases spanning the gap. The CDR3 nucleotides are TGTGCCAGCAGTTACTCGACATCTGGGGCCAACGTCCTGACTTTC. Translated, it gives CASSYSTSGANVLTF.

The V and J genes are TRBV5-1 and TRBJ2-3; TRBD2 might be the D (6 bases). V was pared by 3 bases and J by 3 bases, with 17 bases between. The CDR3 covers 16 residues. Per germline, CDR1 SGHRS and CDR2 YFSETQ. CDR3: CASSSLGGVVTDTQYF. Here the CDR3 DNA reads TGCGCCAGCAGCTCTCTTGGCGGGGTGGTGACAGATACGCAGTATTTT.

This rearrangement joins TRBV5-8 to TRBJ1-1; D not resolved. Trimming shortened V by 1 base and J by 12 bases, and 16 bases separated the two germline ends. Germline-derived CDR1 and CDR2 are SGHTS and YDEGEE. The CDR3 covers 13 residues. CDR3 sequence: CASSLRLAGVPFF. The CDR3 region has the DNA TGTGCCAGCAGCTTGCGGCTAGCCGGGGTGCCTTTCTTT.